This entry features one TCR beta chain sequence. CDR1 is LNHDA, CDR2 SQIVND, per germline (reference sequence). The CDR3 runs to 14 residues. V shed 5 bases and J 3 bases; nucleotides not matched to a gene: 4. Clones were read by immunoSEQ multiplex PCR, and TCRdb kept only the in-frame ones, dropping some. The table shows about 180,000 clones, with about 87% occurring only once. The sample is drawn from a study of blood T cell repertoires in COVID-19. Study information: Both acute and convalescent COVID-19 samples were obtained from the United States, Italy and Spain. PBMCs, B-cell-depleted T cells, or T cells provided the cDNA or gDNA that made up the material.

This sequence joins TRBV19 and TRBJ2-7, with TRBD2 matching over 10 bases. This receptor was identified in a middle-aged man with active or convalescent COVID-19. Sequences were obtained from peripheral blood. CDR3 in DNA: TGTGCCAGTAGTGCTAGCGGGGGACTCTACGAGCAGTACTTC. Encoded protein: CASSASGGLYEQYF.